This TCR beta chain was found in a study of graft-versus-host responses after intestinal transplantation. For the study at large: The study gave all recipients anti-thymocyte globulin induction, then tacrolimus and steroids for 2 to 3 years.

With regard to this clone: Its antigen is currently unknown.

Some clones are missing from TCRdb's copy, which holds only in-frame ones; the method was immunoSEQ multiplex PCR. The sample contains tens of thousands of clones, 93% of which appear only once. Study results and caveats: Early post-transplant HvG declines showed an association with peak circulating GvH clone levels. GvH clones appeared in recipient marrow, some first in ileum or blood.

CDR3 length equals 15 residues. Germline CDR1 is KGHSH and CDR2 is LQKENI. The trim removed 4 bases at V and 5 bases at J, leaving 11 bases unmatched. The sequencing here drew on unstimulated CD8+ T cells sorted from spleen or lymph node cells, taken before intestinal transplant. The chain links TRBV18 to TRBJ2-7; TRBD1 agrees at 7 bases. The receptor was derived from a human donor who received an intestinal transplant. CDR3 protein: CASSLTGTAMDEQYF. In DNA, the CDR3 is TGTGCCAGCTCACTCACCGGGACAGCGATGGACGAGCAGTACTTC.